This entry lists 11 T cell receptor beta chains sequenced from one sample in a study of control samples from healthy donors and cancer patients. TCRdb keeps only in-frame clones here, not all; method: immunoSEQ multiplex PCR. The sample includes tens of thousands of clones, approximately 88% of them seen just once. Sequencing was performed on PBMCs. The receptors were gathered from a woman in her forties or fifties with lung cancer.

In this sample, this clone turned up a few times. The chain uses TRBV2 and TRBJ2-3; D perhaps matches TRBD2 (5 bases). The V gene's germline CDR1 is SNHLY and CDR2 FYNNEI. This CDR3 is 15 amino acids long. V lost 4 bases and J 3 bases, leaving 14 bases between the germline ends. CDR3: CASSVRGYSTDTQYF. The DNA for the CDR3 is TGTGCCAGCAGTGTCCGGGGTTACTCAACAGATACGCAGTATTTT.

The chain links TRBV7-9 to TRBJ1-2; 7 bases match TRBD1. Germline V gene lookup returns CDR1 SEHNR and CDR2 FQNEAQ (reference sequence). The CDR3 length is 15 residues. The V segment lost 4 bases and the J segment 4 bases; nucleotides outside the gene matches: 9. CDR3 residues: CASSSAQGGGYGYTF. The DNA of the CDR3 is TGTGCCAGCAGCTCTGCCCAGGGGGGAGGCTATGGCTACACCTTC.

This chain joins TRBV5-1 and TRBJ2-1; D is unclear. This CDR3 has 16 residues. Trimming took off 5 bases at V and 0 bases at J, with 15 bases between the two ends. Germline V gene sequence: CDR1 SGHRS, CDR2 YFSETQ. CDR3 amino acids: CASSRDPTSSYNEQFF. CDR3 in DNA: TGCGCCAGCAGTCGCGATCCAACGAGCTCCTACAATGAGCAGTTCTTC.

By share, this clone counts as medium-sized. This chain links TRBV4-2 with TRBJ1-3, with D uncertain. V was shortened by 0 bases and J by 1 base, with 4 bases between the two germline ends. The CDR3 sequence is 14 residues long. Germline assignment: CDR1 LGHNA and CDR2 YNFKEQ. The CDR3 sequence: CASSQDSSGNTIYF. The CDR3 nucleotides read TGTGCCAGCAGCCAAGACAGTTCTGGAAACACCATATATTTT.

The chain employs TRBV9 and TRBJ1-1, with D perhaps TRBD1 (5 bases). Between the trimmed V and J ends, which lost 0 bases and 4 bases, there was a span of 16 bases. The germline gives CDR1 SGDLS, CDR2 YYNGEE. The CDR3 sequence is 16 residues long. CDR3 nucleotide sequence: TGTGCCAGCAGCGTAGTTGCAGGGTCCAGGCTCACTGAAGCTTTCTTT. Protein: CASSVVAGSRLTEAFF.

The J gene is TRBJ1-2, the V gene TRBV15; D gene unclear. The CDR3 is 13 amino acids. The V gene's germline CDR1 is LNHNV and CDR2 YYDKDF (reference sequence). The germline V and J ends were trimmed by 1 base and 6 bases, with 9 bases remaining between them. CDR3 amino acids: CATSRGRTDGYTF. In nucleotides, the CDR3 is TGTGCCACCAGCAGAGGAAGGACGGATGGCTACACCTTC.

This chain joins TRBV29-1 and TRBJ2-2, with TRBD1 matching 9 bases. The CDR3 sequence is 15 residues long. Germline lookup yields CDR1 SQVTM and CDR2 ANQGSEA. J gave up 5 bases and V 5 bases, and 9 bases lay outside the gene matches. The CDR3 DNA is TGCAGCGTTTACGTCGGGGACAGGGTGACCGGGGAGCTGTTTTTT. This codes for CSVYVGDRVTGELFF.

This CDR3 reads CAWSVRNEQFF. The CDR3 DNA reads TGTGCCTGGAGTGTACGCAATGAGCAGTTCTTC. The chain employs TRBV30 and TRBJ2-1; no clear D. This CDR3 spans 11 amino acids. Deletions cut 0 bases from V and 6 bases from J, with 3 bases between. Germline V gene sequence: CDR1 GTSNPN, CDR2 SVGIG (reference sequence). The variable domain in full, with the rest retrieved from reference TRBV30 and TRBJ2-1, is SQTIHQWPATLVQPVGSPLSLECTVEGTSNPNLYWYRQAAGRGLQLLFYSVGIGQISSEVPQNLSASRPQDRQFILSSKKLLLSDSGFYLCAWSVRNEQFFGPGTRLTVL.

Written as DNA, the CDR3 is TGTGCCACCAGCCGTACAGGGATCGGGACAGATACGCAGTATTTT. Translating gives CATSRTGIGTDTQYF. V gene TRBV24-1 combines with J gene TRBJ2-3; perhaps TRBD1 as D (6 bases). Trimming removed 7 bases from V and 3 bases from J, with 16 bases in between. Germline V gene data show CDR1 as KGHDR and CDR2 as SFDVKD. The CDR3 runs to 15 residues.

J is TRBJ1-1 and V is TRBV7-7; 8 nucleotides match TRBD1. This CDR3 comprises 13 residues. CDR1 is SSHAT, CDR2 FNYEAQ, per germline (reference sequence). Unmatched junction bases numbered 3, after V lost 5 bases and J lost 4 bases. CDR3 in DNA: TGTGCCAGCAGCAGGGACAGGTCCACTGAAGCTTTCTTT. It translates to CASSRDRSTEAFF.

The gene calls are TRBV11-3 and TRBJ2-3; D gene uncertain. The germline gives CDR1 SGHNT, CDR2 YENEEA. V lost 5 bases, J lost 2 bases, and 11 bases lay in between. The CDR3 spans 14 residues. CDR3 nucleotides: TGTGCCAGCAGCCTTAACCACATCACAGATACGCAGTATTTT. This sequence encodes CASSLNHITDTQYF.